This T cell receptor beta chain was sequenced for a study of shared clonotypes between healthy human individuals. The table came from immunoSEQ multiplex PCR; TCRdb's copy has only in-frame clones and leaves some out. This sample has millions of clones; just over 90% occur once, and the top ten carry under 0.45%. This receptor was obtained from a man younger than 30 in good health. Some clones in this sample may be carry-over from other donors' samples. The sample was naive CD4+ T cells from PBMCs. The subset here: CD45RA+ positively selected.

In DNA form, the CDR3 reads TGTGCCAGCAGACAGGGACTAGCCAAAAACATTCAGTACTTC. Protein sequence: CASRQGLAKNIQYF. The chain has TRBV2 and TRBJ2-4, with D possibly being TRBD1 or TRBD2 (6 bases each). This CDR3 is 14 amino acids long. V shed 6 bases and J shed 0 bases, with 9 bases lying between them. Germline V gene lookup returns CDR1 SNHLY and CDR2 FYNNEI. Combining the CDR3 with reference TRBV2 and TRBJ2-4 gives the whole variable domain EPEVTQTPSHQVTQMGQEVILRCVPISNHLYFYWYRQILGQKVEFLVSFYNNEISEKSEIFDDQFSVERPDGSNFTLKIRSTKLEDSAMYFCASRQGLAKNIQYFGAGTRLSVL.